This T cell receptor beta chain was identified in a study of cytomegalovirus exposure and HLA in healthy donors. The V end was cut by 1 base, the J end by 0 bases, with 6 bases between. Germline CDR1 reads SGHTA; CDR2 reads FQGTGA. The CDR3 spans 14 residues. The PCR made use of 60 Vbeta and 13 Jbeta primers. Libraries were prepared by immunoSEQ multiplex PCR; TCRdb keeps only in-frame clonotypes and omits some of them. The data hold about 140,000 clones, with approximately 71% observed a single time. The V and J genes are TRBV7-3 and TRBJ1-2, with no clear D. The sequenced material came from PBMCs. The TCR originated in a man aged 35-49 years in good health and CMV-seronegative. CDR3: CASSLNPANYGYTF. CDR3 in DNA: TGTGCCAGCAGCTTAAATCCAGCTAACTATGGCTACACCTTC.